Listed here is a single T cell receptor beta chain. V lost 1 base, J lost 5 bases, and 1 base stayed unmatched. This CDR3 contains 13 residues. Per the germline V gene, CDR1 is SGHTA and CDR2 is FQGNSA. The sample comes from a study of cytomegalovirus exposure and HLA in healthy donors. The PCR employed 60 Vbeta primers together with 13 Jbeta primers. Sequenced by immunoSEQ multiplex PCR; TCRdb stores in-frame clones only, minus some. The sample consists of about 68,000 clones, 80% to 90% of them appearing once. The material sequenced was PBMCs. The receptor was derived from a human donor in good health. The gene calls are TRBV7-2 and TRBJ2-5; 7 bases are shared with TRBD2. The CDR3 here is CASSLVGGETQYF. CDR3 sequence (DNA): TGTGCCAGCAGCTTAGTGGGGGGGGAGACCCAGTACTTC.